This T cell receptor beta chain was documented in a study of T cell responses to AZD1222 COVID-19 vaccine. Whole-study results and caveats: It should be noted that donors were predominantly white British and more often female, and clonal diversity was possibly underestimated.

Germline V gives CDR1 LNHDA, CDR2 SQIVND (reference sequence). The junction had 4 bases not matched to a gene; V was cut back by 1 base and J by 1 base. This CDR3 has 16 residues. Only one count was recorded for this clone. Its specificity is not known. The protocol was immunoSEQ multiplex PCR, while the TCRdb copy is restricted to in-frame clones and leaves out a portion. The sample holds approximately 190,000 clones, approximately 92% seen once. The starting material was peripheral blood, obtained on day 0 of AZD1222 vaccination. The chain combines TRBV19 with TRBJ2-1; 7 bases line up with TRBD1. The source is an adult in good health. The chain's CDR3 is CASSIGPGGSYNEQFF. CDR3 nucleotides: TGTGCCAGTAGTATAGGTCCAGGGGGTTCCTACAATGAGCAGTTCTTC.